This TCR beta chain came from a study of shared clonotypes between healthy human individuals. Trimming left V 3 bases short and J 0 bases short, with 18 bases between. Germline CDR1 is SGHNT and CDR2 is YYREEE (reference sequence). The CDR3 is made up of 17 amino acids. Points on this clone: Antigen: not known.

Some clones are missing from TCRdb's copy, which holds only in-frame ones; the method was immunoSEQ multiplex PCR. The sample yields around 1 million clones, less than 85% seen once. General study points: Clonotypes which were not shared had lower generation probabilities than clonotypes that all four donors shared.

The sequenced material came from memory CD4+ T cells sorted from blood. Subset meaning: CD45RA-negative fraction. The sequence derives from a man between 18 and 29 years old in good health. This chain links TRBV5-4 with TRBJ2-5, with a possible D match to TRBD1 (5 bases). CDR3 amino acids: CASSYYGQGSYQETQYF. In DNA, the CDR3 is TGTGCCAGCAGCTATTACGGGCAGGGTTCGTACCAAGAGACCCAGTACTTC.